These 30 T cell receptor beta chains were sequenced from one sample in a study of blood T cells in healthy people across ages. Alongside a J-beta primer mix, a sample-barcoded 5' primer served in a second PCR lasting about 7 to 11 cycles. TCRdb used MiXCR to reprocess the 5' RACE reads, holding one entry per CDR3 protein. The sample lists roughly 2 million distinct CDR3 sequences; about 50% were seen once. Sequences were obtained from blood. The source of these receptors is a woman aged 40 to 55 in good health.

This clonotype was seen a few times. The chain carries TRBV28 and TRBJ2-3; D might be TRBD1 (5 bases). CDR3 length: 14 residues. Trimming stripped 7 bases from V and 5 bases from J, with 16 bases between. Germline-derived CDR1 and CDR2 are MDHEN and SYDVKM. The CDR3 region is CASIPVGDRDTQYF. CDR3 DNA: TGTGCCAGCATCCCTGTAGGGGATCGAGATACGCAGTATTTT.

In the case of this clonotype: A much larger clone lies a single base off, so this may be a read error. The gene calls are TRBV20-1 and TRBJ2-5, with TRBD1 matching 9 bases. The CDR3 loop spans 15 amino acids. Per the germline V gene, CDR1 is DFQATT and CDR2 is SNEGSKA (reference sequence). The V gene end was trimmed by 0 bases and the J gene end by 11 bases; junction bases not matched to a gene: 13. The CDR3 coding sequence is TGCAGTGCTAGAGATTCCGGACAGGGGACCCACAAGCAGTACTTC. Encoded protein: CSARDSGQGTHKQYF.

This chain links TRBV11-1 with TRBJ2-7, with 8 bases identical to TRBD1. The germline V gene encodes CDR1 SGHAT and CDR2 FQDESV (reference sequence). J was trimmed by 2 bases and V by 10 bases; bases with no gene match: 7. The CDR3 consists of 13 residues. In DNA form, the CDR3 reads TGTGCCACCAAGGACAGGGCGGCCTACGAGCAGTACTTC. This codes for CATKDRAAYEQYF. Looking up the rest from reference TRBV11-1 and TRBJ2-7 gives the full variable domain: EAEVAQSPRYKITEKSQAVAFWCDPISGHATLYWYRQILGQGPELLVQFQDESVVDDSQLPKDRFSAERLKGVDSTLKIQPAELGDSAMYLCATKDRAAYEQYFGPGTRLTVT.

V gene TRBV6-6 combines with J gene TRBJ2-6; D might be TRBD1 (6 bases). The CDR3 length is 17 residues. Trimming stripped 4 bases from V and 0 bases from J, with 13 bases between. Germline V gene lookup returns CDR1 MNHNY and CDR2 SVGAGI (reference sequence). The CDR3 DNA sequence: TGTGCCAGCAGTTCTGGGGGCGGACTCTCTGGGGCCAACGTCCTGACTTTC. Its translation: CASSSGGGLSGANVLTF.

The chain is built from TRBV20-1 and TRBJ2-3; 7 nucleotides align to TRBD1. Germline-derived CDR1 and CDR2 are DFQATT and SNEGSKA (reference sequence). V trimming: 6 bases; J trimming: 4 bases; junction bases outside the gene matches: 13. The CDR3 runs to 15 residues. CDR3 in amino acids: CSAPRTDRASDTQYF. The CDR3 bases are TGCAGTGCCCCCCGGACAGACAGGGCGTCAGATACGCAGTATTTT.

The chain is built from TRBV24-1 and TRBJ2-7; D remains ambiguous. Between the trimmed V and J ends, which lost 0 bases and 0 bases, there was a span of 8 bases. Germline loops: CDR1 KGHDR, CDR2 SFDVKD. The CDR3 is 15 amino acids. CDR3 in DNA: TGTGCCACCAGTGATTTGACCCAGTCCTCCTACGAGCAGTACTTC. Residues: CATSDLTQSSYEQYF.

CDR3 sequence reads: CASGEDRGQETQYF. The CDR3, as DNA: TGTGCCAGCGGGGAAGACAGGGGACAAGAGACCCAGTACTTC. The chain joins TRBV2 to TRBJ2-5, with TRBD1 identical over 8 bases. V gave up 8 bases and J gave up 2 bases; unmatched junction bases: 7. The CDR3 runs 14 residues. Germline V gives CDR1 SNHLY, CDR2 FYNNEI.

This clonotype is a singleton in its sample. V gene TRBV13 combines with J gene TRBJ2-5, with 7 bases lining up with TRBD1. Germline CDR1 and CDR2: PRHDT and FYEKMQ (reference sequence). The junction had 8 bases not matched to a gene; V was cut back by 2 bases and J by 5 bases. The CDR3 consists of 15 residues. The chain's CDR3 is CASSLRAGGVETQYF. The CDR3 bases are TGTGCCAGCAGCTTACGAGCAGGGGGTGTGGAGACCCAGTACTTC. The full variable domain, in which reference TRBV13 and TRBJ2-5 provide the parts outside the CDR3, is AAGVIQSPRHLIKEKRETATLKCYPIPRHDTVYWYQQGPGQDPQFLISFYEKMQSDKGSIPDRFSAQQFSDYHSELNMSSLELGDSALYFCASSLRAGGVETQYFGPGTRLLVL.

This clonotype was found a few times. The chain joins TRBV7-2 to TRBJ2-7; D may match TRBD1 or TRBD2 (5 bases each). CDR3 size: 17 residues. V was shortened by 1 base and J by 4 bases, with 20 bases between the two germline ends. In germline, CDR1 is SGHTA, CDR2 FQGNSA. The CDR3 bases are TGTGCCAGCAGCTTAGTTGGGGCTGGGACCCTGACTTACGAGCAGTACTTC. Residues: CASSLVGAGTLTYEQYF.

CDR3 protein: CASSIGPNEQFF. The CDR3 nucleotides are TGTGCCAGCAGTATCGGGCCCAATGAGCAGTTCTTC. This rearrangement joins TRBV28 to TRBJ2-1; D is undetermined. Germline V gene lookup returns CDR1 MDHEN and CDR2 SYDVKM. The V and J ends lost 5 bases and 6 bases respectively, with 8 bases between them. CDR3 length: 12 residues.

With respect to this clonotype: An end of the junction does not agree with germline; a read error may underlie this. The chain carries TRBV7-3 and TRBJ2-5; TRBD1 matches at 7 bases. The length of the CDR3 is 15 residues. Germline assignment: CDR1 SGHTA and CDR2 FQGTGA. CDR3 protein: CASGLNQGVQETQYF. The CDR3, as DNA: TGTGCCAGCGGCTTGAACCAGGGGGTCCAAGAGACCCAGTACTTC.

This clonotype was counted a few times. The chain uses TRBV6-2 or TRBV6-3 and TRBJ2-6, with 8 bases lining up with TRBD1. V lost 2 bases, J lost 3 bases, and 3 bases stayed unmatched. The CDR3 is made up of 16 amino acids. Germline V CDR1 and CDR2: MNHEY, SVGEGT. CDR3 protein: CASSYVRGLGANVLTF. The CDR3 coding sequence is TGTGCCAGCAGTTACGTCAGGGGGCTTGGGGCCAACGTCCTGACTTTC.

This clonotype was observed a handful of times. The chain combines TRBV7-2 with TRBJ2-5, with 7 positions matching TRBD1. V dropped 5 bases and J dropped 4; count of bases not matched to a gene: 7. This CDR3 has 14 residues. The germline gives CDR1 SGHTA, CDR2 FQGNSA. This CDR3 reads CASSQKTGTETQYF. CDR3 bases: TGTGCCAGCAGCCAAAAGACAGGGACAGAGACCCAGTACTTC.

The rearrangement links TRBV27 to TRBJ1-5, with D uncertain. Germline CDR1 reads MNHEY; CDR2 reads SMNVEV (reference sequence). Deletions cut 0 bases from V and 6 bases from J, with 12 bases between. This CDR3 is 15 amino acids long. CDR3 in amino acids: CASSLSRGFLQPQHF. The CDR3 coding sequence is TGTGCCAGCAGTTTATCGAGAGGGTTTCTTCAGCCCCAGCATTTT.

The V call is TRBV13, the J call TRBJ2-1, with 8 bases fitting TRBD1. CDR1 is PRHDT, CDR2 FYEKMQ, per germline (reference sequence). This CDR3 has 12 residues. Trimming cost V 4 bases and J 10 bases; bases outside gene matches: 3. This chain's CDR3 is CASSWTGTEQFF. The CDR3 coding sequence is TGTGCCAGCAGCTGGACAGGGACCGAGCAGTTCTTC.

The chain employs TRBV10-1 and TRBJ2-1; tentative D call: TRBD2 (7 bases). The V end was cut by 6 bases, the J end by 9 bases, with 18 bases between. Germline V gene lookup returns CDR1 WNHNN and CDR2 SYGVQD (reference sequence). This CDR3 has 14 amino acids. In DNA form, the CDR3 reads TGCGCCAGCAGAAAGGGGGGGCCCGCAAGTGAGCAGTTCTTC. Its translation: CASRKGGPASEQFF.

The chain carries TRBV28 and TRBJ2-5; 7 bases fit TRBD1. Germline CDR1 and CDR2: MDHEN and SYDVKM. The CDR3 covers 15 residues. Unmatched junction bases numbered 7, after V lost 5 bases and J lost 1 base. CDR3 protein: CASSIGTARQETQYF. The CDR3 nucleotides read TGTGCCAGCAGTATAGGGACAGCCCGCCAAGAGACCCAGTACTTC.

The chain couples TRBV4-3 to TRBJ2-7, with TRBD2 matching 10 bases. CDR3 length: 17 amino acids. After removal of 0 bases from V and 7 bases from J, the junction contained 12 bases not matched to a gene. Per the germline V gene, CDR1 is LGHNA and CDR2 is YSLEER. CDR3: CASSQDGSGGPAREQYF. The CDR3 nucleotides read TGCGCCAGCAGCCAAGATGGTAGCGGGGGGCCCGCGAGGGAGCAGTACTTC.

This clonotype has more than one count but fewer than ten. The rearrangement links TRBV18 to TRBJ2-5, with 8 bases aligning to TRBD1. The V and J ends lost 3 bases and 5 bases, in that order; junction bases with no gene match: 5. This CDR3 has 14 residues. Germline CDR1 is KGHSH and CDR2 is LQKENI. The CDR3 spells CASSPGTGDETQYF. The CDR3 DNA reads TGTGCCAGCTCACCCGGGACAGGCGACGAGACCCAGTACTTC.

This clonotype was observed once. V usage is TRBV4-1 and J usage is TRBJ1-4, with TRBD1 as a possible D gene (5 bases). The CDR3 contains 17 residues. Trimming took off 5 bases at V and 1 base at J, with 17 bases between the two ends. CDR1 is MGHRA, CDR2 YSYEKL, per germline. This CDR3 is CASSYTGTPRTNEKLFF. As DNA, the CDR3 is TGCGCCAGCAGCTATACCGGGACTCCTCGAACTAATGAAAAACTGTTTTTT.

There are a few counts of this clonotype. The genes are TRBV3-1 and TRBJ2-1; D not resolved. This CDR3 has 11 residues. Germline V lookup: CDR1 LGHDT, CDR2 YNNKEL (reference sequence). V dropped 2 bases and J dropped 14 bases, with 10 bases sitting between them. The CDR3 is CASSQMGLKFF. The CDR3 DNA reads as TGTGCCAGCAGCCAAATGGGTCTCAAGTTCTTC.

This clonotype was seen only a few times. This chain connects TRBV18 to TRBJ1-2; D may be TRBD1 (5 bases). This CDR3 is built from 14 residues. Between the trimmed V and J ends, which lost 6 bases and 2 bases, there was a span of 13 bases. The germline CDR1 and CDR2 sequences are KGHSH and LQKENI. CDR3 in DNA: TGTGCCAGCTCGGACAACAGGAAGAACTATGGCTACACCTTC. Protein product: CASSDNRKNYGYTF.

This clonotype has a handful of counts. The chain is built from TRBV7-2 and TRBJ2-5, with D uncertain. The ends were cut back, 2 bases at V and 5 bases at J, with 12 bases in the middle. This CDR3 region has 14 residues. Germline V gene sequence: CDR1 SGHTA, CDR2 FQGNSA. The CDR3 here is CASSLSASPETQYF. CDR3 coding DNA: TGTGCCAGCAGCTTAAGTGCTAGTCCCGAGACCCAGTACTTC.

The chain is built from TRBV5-1 and TRBJ2-1; D might be TRBD1 or TRBD2, each matching 5 bases. Trimming left V 4 bases short and J 3 bases short, with 17 bases between. Looked up from germline, CDR1 is SGHRS and CDR2 is YFSETQ. The CDR3 length is 16 residues. CDR3 sequence reads: CASSPLGVDSYNEQFF. The CDR3 DNA follows: TGCGCCAGCAGCCCGTTGGGAGTTGACAGCTACAATGAGCAGTTCTTC.

The chain is built from TRBV7-2 and TRBJ2-5; tentative D call: TRBD2 (5 bases). V lost 0 bases, J lost 2 bases, and 10 bases lay in between. This CDR3 comprises 15 residues. Germline CDR1 and CDR2: SGHTA and FQGNSA. CDR3 loop: CASSLARAAQETQYF. CDR3 sequence (DNA): TGTGCCAGCAGCTTAGCGCGGGCTGCACAAGAGACCCAGTACTTC.

A few counts support this clonotype. CDR3 bases: TGCAGTGCTAGAGATATACAGGGGGATAGCGAGCAGTACTTC. This encodes CSARDIQGDSEQYF. V is TRBV20-1 and J is TRBJ2-7; 8 nucleotides match TRBD1. This CDR3 comprises 14 residues. V shed 0 bases, J shed 6 bases, and the junction held 7 bases outside the gene matches. The germline V gene has CDR1 DFQATT and CDR2 SNEGSKA (reference sequence).

The J gene is TRBJ2-1, the V gene TRBV4-2, with D unresolved. Germline V gene sequence: CDR1 LGHNA, CDR2 YNFKEQ. The CDR3 totals 18 residues. V was pared by 0 bases and J by 2 bases, with 17 bases between. The CDR3 sequence: CASSQDSRGPPTYNEQFF. The CDR3 DNA reads as TGTGCCAGCAGCCAAGATAGTAGAGGACCTCCCACCTACAATGAGCAGTTCTTC.

The chain recombines TRBV20-1 with TRBJ2-1; 9 bases line up with TRBD2. CDR3 length: 14 residues. J lost 8 bases, V lost 3 bases, and 8 bases had no gene match. CDR1 DFQATT and CDR2 SNEGSKA come from the germline V gene (reference sequence). As DNA, the CDR3 is TGCAGTGCTAGCTTAGCGGGGGCTCTGGATGAGCAGTTCTTC. Its translation: CSASLAGALDEQFF.

The chain joins TRBV9 to TRBJ1-4, with TRBD1 identical over 9 bases. The CDR3 length is 15 residues. Germline CDR1 and CDR2: SGDLS and YYNGEE. V lost 4 bases to trimming and J lost 6 bases; unmatched junction nucleotides: 7. The CDR3 loop is CASSSRQGVDEKLFF. CDR3 DNA: TGTGCCAGCAGCTCCCGACAGGGGGTAGATGAAAAACTGTTTTTT. Supplemented by reference TRBV9 and TRBJ1-4, the full variable domain reads DSGVTQTPKHLITATGQRVTLRCSPRSGDLSVYWYQQSLDQGLQFLIQYYNGEERAKGNILERFSAQQFPDLHSELNLSSLELGDSALYFCASSSRQGVDEKLFFGSGTQLSVL.

In this sample, this clonotype turned up once. The chain joins TRBV7-9 to TRBJ2-1; D remains unclear. The V end was cut by 1 base, the J end by 13 bases, with 11 bases between. Germline-derived CDR1 and CDR2 are SEHNR and FQNEAQ (reference sequence). The CDR3 consists of 12 residues. For the CDR3, the DNA is TGTGCCAGCAGCTTAGTGCACGAGACCCAGTTCTTC. It translates to CASSLVHETQFF.